The 14 T cell receptor beta chains below come from one sample, sequenced in a study of cytomegalovirus exposure and HLA in healthy donors (dated by TCRdb to about 2017). Library preparation employed the immunoSEQ multiplex PCR assay. The multiplex PCR relied on a mix of 60 forward primers for TCR Vbeta segments and 13 reverse primers for TCR Jbeta segments. Drawn from immuneACCESS, this table holds only the in-frame rearrangements with V and J called that TCRdb kept. Clones are partly lost; checked studies trace under half to an unresolved V gene and leave the rest unexplained. This sample has around 140,000 clones in its table, and roughly 78% of those were observed once. The ten largest clones capture roughly 4% of the sample. Sequencing was carried out using PBMCs. All receptors derive from a man aged 50 or older in good health and CMV-seropositive.

The J gene is TRBJ2-5, the V gene TRBV15, with D tentatively TRBD2 (7 bases). CDR1 is LNHNV, CDR2 YYDKDF, per germline (reference sequence). Deletions cut 3 bases from V and 1 base from J, with 12 bases between. The CDR3 sequence is 15 residues long. Here the CDR3 reads CATSRGGGFQETQYF. In nucleotides, the CDR3 is TGTGCCACCAGCAGGGGAGGGGGTTTCCAAGAGACCCAGTACTTC.

This clone showed up just once. The gene calls are TRBV9 and TRBJ2-3, with D maybe TRBD1 (6 bases). The CDR3 is 15 residues long. Per the germline V gene, CDR1 is SGDLS and CDR2 is YYNGEE. V lost 4 bases, J lost 2 bases, and 14 bases lay in between. The DNA of the CDR3 is TGTGCCAGCAGCTACCACAGGGCCAACACAGATACGCAGTATTTT. Translating gives CASSYHRANTDTQYF.

This clone was recorded a few times. The J gene is TRBJ2-7, the V gene TRBV14; a weak D match, TRBD1 (5 bases). Germline V gene lookup returns CDR1 SGHDN and CDR2 FVKESK. Trimming took off 1 base at V and 0 bases at J, with 10 bases between the two ends. The CDR3 loop spans 15 amino acids. The CDR3, as DNA: TGTGCCAGCAGCCAAGTAACAGGCTCCTCCTACGAGCAGTACTTC. Translation gives CASSQVTGSSYEQYF.

The chain joins TRBV11-2 to TRBJ2-1; 9 nucleotides line up with TRBD2. The CDR3 totals 16 residues. Trimming removed 1 base from V and 4 bases from J; junction bases left unmatched: 5. The germline V gene encodes CDR1 SGHAT and CDR2 FQNNGV. The DNA of the CDR3 is TGTGCCAGCAGCTTAGGGCTAGCGGGGCCTTACAATGAGCAGTTCTTC. This gives the protein CASSLGLAGPYNEQFF.

This clone was seen only a few times. The gene calls are TRBV6-5 and TRBJ1-4; D gene unclear. The CDR3 is made up of 13 amino acids. V was cut by 8 bases and J by 3 bases, with 10 bases left in between. Germline values: CDR1 MNHEY, CDR2 SVGAGI. The CDR3 loop reads CASGRVANEKLFF. CDR3 coding DNA: TGTGCCAGCGGGAGGGTGGCTAATGAAAAACTGTTTTTT.

The chain joins TRBV10-2 to TRBJ1-1; D may be TRBD1 (5 bases). This CDR3 has 14 amino acids. V was cut by 1 base and J by 4 bases, with 10 bases left in between. The germline V gene encodes CDR1 WSHSY and CDR2 SAAADI. The CDR3 sequence is CASSEFAGGTEAFF. The DNA for the CDR3 is TGCGCCAGCAGTGAGTTTGCGGGGGGCACTGAAGCTTTCTTT.

This rearrangement joins TRBV18 to TRBJ2-3; weak D call: TRBD2 (5 bases). Germline V gives CDR1 KGHSH, CDR2 LQKENI. This CDR3 comprises 13 residues. With 6 bases removed from V and 1 base from J, the gap between germline ends came to 8 bases. The CDR3 coding sequence is TGTGCCAGCTCGGAGGCCCGCACAGATACGCAGTATTTT. This codes for CASSEARTDTQYF.

The chain links TRBV4-3 to TRBJ2-2; D gene uncertain. Germline CDR1 is LGHNA and CDR2 is YSLEER. V shed 4 bases and J shed 4 bases, with 13 bases lying between them. The CDR3 length is 15 residues. CDR3 sequence: CASSRRSYPTGELFF. The CDR3 DNA reads as TGCGCCAGCAGCCGCCGAAGCTACCCCACCGGGGAGCTGTTTTTT.

This chain connects TRBV7-2 to TRBJ2-1; 8 positions agree with TRBD1. CDR1 is SGHTA, CDR2 FQGNSA, per germline. This CDR3 has 17 amino acids. The ends lost 3 bases at V and 8 bases at J; junction bases unmatched: 15. The CDR3, as DNA: TGTGCCAGCAGCTTGGGCTTCAGGGGGCGGGTGTCCCATGAGCAGTTCTTC. This sequence encodes CASSLGFRGRVSHEQFF.

The V gene is TRBV29-1, the J gene TRBJ2-7; D might be TRBD2 (6 bases). Germline V gives CDR1 SQVTM, CDR2 ANQGSEA. The CDR3 has 14 amino acids. The V and J ends lost 2 bases and 2 bases respectively, with 13 bases between them. CDR3 amino acids: CSVETSGTPYEQYF. CDR3 bases: TGCAGCGTTGAAACCTCCGGGACTCCCTACGAGCAGTACTTC.

This clone was found a few times. This rearrangement joins TRBV6-5 to TRBJ1-1; D might be TRBD1 (5 bases). Germline V gene data show CDR1 as MNHEY and CDR2 as SVGAGI. Trimming left V 7 bases short and J 2 bases short, with 17 bases between. CDR3 length: 15 amino acids. Here the CDR3 reads CASTPYRQTNTEAFF. CDR3 nucleotide sequence: TGTGCCAGCACACCTTATCGACAGACCAACACTGAAGCTTTCTTT.

The chain links TRBV11-2 to TRBJ2-7, with D maybe TRBD2 (6 bases). CDR1 and CDR2 from the germline V gene are SGHAT and FQNNGV. V was pared by 0 bases and J by 5 bases, with 14 bases between. The CDR3 extends over 15 amino acids. CDR3 region: CASSLDQGGFNEQYF. The CDR3 nucleotides read TGTGCCAGCAGCTTAGATCAGGGAGGCTTCAACGAGCAGTACTTC. Supplemented by reference TRBV11-2 and TRBJ2-7, the full variable domain reads EAGVAQSPRYKIIEKRQSVAFWCNPISGHATLYWYQQILGQGPKLLIQFQNNGVVDDSQLPKDRFSAERLKGVDSTLKIQPAKLEDSAVYLCASSLDQGGFNEQYFGPGTRLTVT.

The chain links TRBV19 to TRBJ2-7; weak D call: TRBD1 (6 bases). Germline V lookup: CDR1 LNHDA, CDR2 SQIVND (reference sequence). V lost 5 bases, J lost 2 bases, and 10 bases lay in between. The CDR3 consists of 13 residues. CDR3 region: CASSPGTTYEQYF. In DNA, the CDR3 is TGTGCCAGTAGTCCCGGGACAACCTACGAGCAGTACTTC.

This clone has more than one count but fewer than ten. CDR3 loop: CASSLAGEQYF. The CDR3 DNA sequence: TGTGCCAGCAGCTTGGCGGGCGAGCAGTACTTC. V and J are TRBV5-4 and TRBJ2-7, with unresolved D. This CDR3 contains 11 residues. V was shortened by 0 bases and J by 6 bases, with 4 bases between the two germline ends. Per the germline V gene, CDR1 is SGHNT and CDR2 is YYREEE (reference sequence).